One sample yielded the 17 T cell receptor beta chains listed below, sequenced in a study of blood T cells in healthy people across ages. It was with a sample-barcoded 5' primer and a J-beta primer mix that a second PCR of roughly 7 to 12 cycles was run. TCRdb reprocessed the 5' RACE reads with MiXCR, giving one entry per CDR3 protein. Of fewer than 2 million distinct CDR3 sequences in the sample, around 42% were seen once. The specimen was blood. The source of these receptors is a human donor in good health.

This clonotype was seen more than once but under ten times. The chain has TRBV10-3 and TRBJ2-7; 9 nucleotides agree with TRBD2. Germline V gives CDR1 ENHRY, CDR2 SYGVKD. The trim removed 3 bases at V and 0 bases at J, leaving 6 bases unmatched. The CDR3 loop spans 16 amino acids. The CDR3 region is CAISDPSGVLSYEQYF. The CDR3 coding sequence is TGTGCCATCAGTGACCCTAGCGGGGTCCTCTCCTACGAGCAGTACTTC.

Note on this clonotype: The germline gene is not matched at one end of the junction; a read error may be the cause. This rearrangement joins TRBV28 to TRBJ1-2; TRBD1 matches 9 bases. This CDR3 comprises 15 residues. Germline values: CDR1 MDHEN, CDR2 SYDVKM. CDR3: CASSLTGGIIYDYTF. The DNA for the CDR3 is TGTGCCAGCAGTCTGACAGGGGGGATAATATATGACTACACCTTC.

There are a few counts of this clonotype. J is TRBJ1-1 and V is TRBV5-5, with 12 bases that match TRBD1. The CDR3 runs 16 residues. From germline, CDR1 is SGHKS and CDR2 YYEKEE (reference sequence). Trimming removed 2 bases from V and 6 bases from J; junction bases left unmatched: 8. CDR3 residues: CASSFGGDRGLAEAFF. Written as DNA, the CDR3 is TGTGCCAGCAGCTTCGGGGGGGACAGGGGGCTCGCTGAAGCTTTCTTT.

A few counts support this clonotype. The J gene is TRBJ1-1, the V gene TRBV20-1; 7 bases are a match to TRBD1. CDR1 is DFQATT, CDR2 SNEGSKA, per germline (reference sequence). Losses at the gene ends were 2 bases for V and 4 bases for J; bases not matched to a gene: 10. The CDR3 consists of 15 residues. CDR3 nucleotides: TGCAGTGCTAGACCAACAGGGGAGGTGGTCACTGAAGCTTTCTTT. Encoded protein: CSARPTGEVVTEAFF.

The CDR3 bases are TGCGCCAGCACCGCCCAGACTCAGGGTGGGGAGACCCAGTACTTC. Encoded protein: CASTAQTQGGETQYF. The chain uses TRBV5-1 and TRBJ2-7; possible D gene TRBD1, 5 bases. With the DNA end fitting TRBJ2-5 better, the J assignment may be wrong. CDR1 and CDR2 (germline): SGHRS, YFSETQ. There are 15 residues in the CDR3.

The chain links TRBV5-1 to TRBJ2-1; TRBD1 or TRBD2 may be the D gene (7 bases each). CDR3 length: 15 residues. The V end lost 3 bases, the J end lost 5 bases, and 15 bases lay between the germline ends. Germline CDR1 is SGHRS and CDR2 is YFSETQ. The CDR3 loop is CASSWRQGLHNEQFF. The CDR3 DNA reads TGCGCCAGCAGCTGGAGACAGGGACTACACAATGAGCAGTTCTTC.

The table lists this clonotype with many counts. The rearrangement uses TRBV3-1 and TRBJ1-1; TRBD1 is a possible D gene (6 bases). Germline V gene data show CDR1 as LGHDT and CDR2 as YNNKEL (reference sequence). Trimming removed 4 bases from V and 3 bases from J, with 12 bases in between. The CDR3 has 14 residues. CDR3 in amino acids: CASSPRDTDTEAFF. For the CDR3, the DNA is TGTGCCAGCAGCCCCCGGGACACGGACACTGAAGCTTTCTTT.

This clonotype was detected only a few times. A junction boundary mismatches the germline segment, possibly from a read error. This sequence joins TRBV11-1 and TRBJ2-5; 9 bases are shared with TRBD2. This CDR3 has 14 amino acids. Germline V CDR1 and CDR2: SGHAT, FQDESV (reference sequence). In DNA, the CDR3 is TGTGCCAGCAGCCGGGGACTAGCCCAAGAGGCCCAGTACTTC. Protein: CASSRGLAQEAQYF.

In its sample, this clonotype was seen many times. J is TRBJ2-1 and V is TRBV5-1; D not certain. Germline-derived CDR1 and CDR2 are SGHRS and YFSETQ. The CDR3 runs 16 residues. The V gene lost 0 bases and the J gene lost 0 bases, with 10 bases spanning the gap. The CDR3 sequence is CASSLAGRSSYNEQFF. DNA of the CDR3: TGCGCCAGCAGCTTGGCCGGCCGTAGCTCCTACAATGAGCAGTTCTTC.

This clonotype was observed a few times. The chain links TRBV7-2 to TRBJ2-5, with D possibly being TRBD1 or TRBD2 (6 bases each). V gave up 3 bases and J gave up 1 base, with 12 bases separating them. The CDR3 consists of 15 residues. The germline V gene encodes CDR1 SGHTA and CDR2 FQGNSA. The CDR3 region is CASSLWRGSQETQYF. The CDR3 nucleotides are TGTGCCAGCAGCTTGTGGAGGGGGAGCCAAGAGACCCAGTACTTC.

The chain's CDR3 is CASSQPMTTESTDTQYF. The CDR3 region has the DNA TGCGCCAGCAGCCAACCCATGACTACCGAGAGCACAGATACGCAGTATTTT. The V gene is TRBV5-1, the J gene TRBJ2-3, with a possible D match to TRBD2 (5 bases). The CDR3 length is 17 residues. V was cut by 4 bases and J by 0 bases, with 18 bases left in between. CDR1 and CDR2 from the germline V gene are SGHRS and YFSETQ.

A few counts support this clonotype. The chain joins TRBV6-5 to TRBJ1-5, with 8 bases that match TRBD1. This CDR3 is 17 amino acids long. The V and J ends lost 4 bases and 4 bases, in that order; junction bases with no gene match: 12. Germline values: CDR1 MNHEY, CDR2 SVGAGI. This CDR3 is CASSSSRTGSPNQPQHF. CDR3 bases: TGTGCCAGCAGTTCAAGTCGGACAGGGAGCCCAAATCAGCCCCAGCATTTT.

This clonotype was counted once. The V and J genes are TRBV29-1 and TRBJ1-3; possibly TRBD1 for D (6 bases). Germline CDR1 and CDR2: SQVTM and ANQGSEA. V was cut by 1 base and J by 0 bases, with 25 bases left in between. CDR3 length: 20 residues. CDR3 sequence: CSVEVPLTGVEVSSGNTIYF. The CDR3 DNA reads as TGCAGCGTTGAAGTGCCACTGACAGGAGTGGAAGTATCCTCTGGAAACACCATATATTTT.

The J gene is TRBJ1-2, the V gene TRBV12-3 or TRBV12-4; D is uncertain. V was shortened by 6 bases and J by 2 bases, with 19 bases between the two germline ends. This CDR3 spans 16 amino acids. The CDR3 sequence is CASSLSPGSGNYGYTF. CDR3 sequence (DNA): TGTGCCAGCAGCTTGTCCCCAGGATCGGGCAACTATGGCTACACCTTC.

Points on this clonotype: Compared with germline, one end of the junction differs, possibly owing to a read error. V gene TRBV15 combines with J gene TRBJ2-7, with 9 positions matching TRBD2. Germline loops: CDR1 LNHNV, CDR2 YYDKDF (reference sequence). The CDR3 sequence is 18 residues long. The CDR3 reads CATSRRNSPSGAIYEQYF. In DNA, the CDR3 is TGCGCCACCAGCAGAAGAAATTCCCCTAGCGGGGCTATCTACGAGCAGTACTTC.

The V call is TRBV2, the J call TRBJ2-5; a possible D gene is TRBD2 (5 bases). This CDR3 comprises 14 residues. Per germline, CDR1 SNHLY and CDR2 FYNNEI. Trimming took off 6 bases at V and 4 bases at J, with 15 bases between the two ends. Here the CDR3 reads CASRYRGGVETQYF. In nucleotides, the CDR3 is TGTGCCAGCAGATATCGGGGTGGTGTAGAGACCCAGTACTTC.

The CDR3 protein is CASSPVVLGYEQYF. In DNA, the CDR3 is TGCGCCAGCAGCCCAGTGGTATTGGGCTACGAGCAGTACTTC. The gene calls are TRBV4-3 and TRBJ2-7; D is unresolved. CDR3 length: 14 residues. V dropped 4 bases and J dropped 3 bases, with 13 bases sitting between them. In germline, CDR1 is LGHNA, CDR2 YSLEER.